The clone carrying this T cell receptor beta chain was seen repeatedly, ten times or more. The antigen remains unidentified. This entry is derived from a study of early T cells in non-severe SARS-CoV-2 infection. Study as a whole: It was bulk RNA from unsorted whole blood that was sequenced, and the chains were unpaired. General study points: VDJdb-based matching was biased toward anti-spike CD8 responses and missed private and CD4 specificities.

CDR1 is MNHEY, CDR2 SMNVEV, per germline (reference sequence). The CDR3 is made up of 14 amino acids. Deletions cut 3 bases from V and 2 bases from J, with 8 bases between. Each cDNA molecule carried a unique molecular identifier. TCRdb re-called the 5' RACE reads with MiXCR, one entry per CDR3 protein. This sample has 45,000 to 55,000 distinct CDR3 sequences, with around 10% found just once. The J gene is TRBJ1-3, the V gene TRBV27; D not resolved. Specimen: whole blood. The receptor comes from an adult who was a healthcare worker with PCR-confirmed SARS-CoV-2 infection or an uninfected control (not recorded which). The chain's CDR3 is CASSFRAAGNTIYF. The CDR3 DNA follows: TGTGCCAGCAGTTTCAGAGCGGCTGGAAACACCATATATTTT.